The entry that follows covers one T cell receptor beta chain sequence. This sample stems from a study of control samples from healthy donors and cancer patients. Trimming removed 0 bases at V and 4 bases at J, with 13 bases between. The germline gives CDR1 ENHRY, CDR2 SYGVKD. CDR3 length: 17 amino acids. TCRdb's copy holds only in-frame clones and misses some; the assay was immunoSEQ multiplex PCR. This table holds some 120,000 clones, around 93% found once. The sequencing sample was made of blood. The chain employs TRBV10-3 and TRBJ1-6, with TRBD1 as a possible D gene (5 bases). The source of this sequence is a man younger than 30 in good health. The CDR3 region is CAISESQGGKYNSPLHF. CDR3 nucleotide sequence: TGTGCCATCAGTGAGTCTCAGGGAGGTAAATATAATTCACCCCTCCACTTT.